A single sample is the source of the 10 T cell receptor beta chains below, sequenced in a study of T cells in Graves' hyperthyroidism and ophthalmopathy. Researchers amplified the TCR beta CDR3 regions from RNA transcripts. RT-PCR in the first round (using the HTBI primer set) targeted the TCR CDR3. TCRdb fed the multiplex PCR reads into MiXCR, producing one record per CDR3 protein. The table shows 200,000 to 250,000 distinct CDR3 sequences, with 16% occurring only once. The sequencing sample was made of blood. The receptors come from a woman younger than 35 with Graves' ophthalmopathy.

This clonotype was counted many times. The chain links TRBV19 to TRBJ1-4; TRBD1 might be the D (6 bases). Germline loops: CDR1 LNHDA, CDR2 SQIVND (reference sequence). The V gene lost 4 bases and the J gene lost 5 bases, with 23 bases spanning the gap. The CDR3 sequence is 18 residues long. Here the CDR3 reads CASSRPATGAYPNEKLFF. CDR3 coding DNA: TGTGCCAGTAGTAGGCCGGCGACAGGAGCCTACCCAAATGAAAAACTGTTTTTT. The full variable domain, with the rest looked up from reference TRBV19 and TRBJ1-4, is DGGITQSPKYLFRKEGQNVTLSCEQNLNHDAMYWYRQDPGQGLRLIYYSQIVNDFQKGDIAEGYSVSREKKESFPLTVTSAQKNPTAFYLCASSRPATGAYPNEKLFFGSGTQLSVL.

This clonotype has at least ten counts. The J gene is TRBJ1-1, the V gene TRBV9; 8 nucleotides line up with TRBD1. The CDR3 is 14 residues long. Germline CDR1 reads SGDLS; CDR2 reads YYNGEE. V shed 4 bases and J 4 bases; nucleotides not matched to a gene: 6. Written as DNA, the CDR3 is TGTGCCAGCAGCCCGCCGGACAGGGCCACTGAAGCTTTCTTT. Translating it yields CASSPPDRATEAFF.

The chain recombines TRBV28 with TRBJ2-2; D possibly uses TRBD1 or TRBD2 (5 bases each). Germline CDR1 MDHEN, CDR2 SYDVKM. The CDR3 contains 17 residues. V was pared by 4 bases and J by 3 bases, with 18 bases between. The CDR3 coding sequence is TGTGCCAGCAGTTCCCACTCCTCCAAGGGACACACCGGGGAGCTGTTTTTT. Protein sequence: CASSSHSSKGHTGELFF.

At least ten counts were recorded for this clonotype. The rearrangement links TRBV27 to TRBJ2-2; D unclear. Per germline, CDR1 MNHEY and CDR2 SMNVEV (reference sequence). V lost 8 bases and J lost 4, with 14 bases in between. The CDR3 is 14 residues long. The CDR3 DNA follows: TGTGCCAGCCCCCATACGAATCCCACCGGGGAGCTGTTTTTT. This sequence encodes CASPHTNPTGELFF.

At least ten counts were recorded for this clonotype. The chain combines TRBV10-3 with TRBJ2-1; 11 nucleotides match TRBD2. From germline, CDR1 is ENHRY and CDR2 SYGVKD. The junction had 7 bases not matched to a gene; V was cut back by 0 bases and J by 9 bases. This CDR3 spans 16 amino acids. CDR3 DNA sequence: TGTGCCATCAGTGAGTCCTTAGCGGGAGGGCCGGGTGAGCAGTTCTTC. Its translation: CAISESLAGGPGEQFF.

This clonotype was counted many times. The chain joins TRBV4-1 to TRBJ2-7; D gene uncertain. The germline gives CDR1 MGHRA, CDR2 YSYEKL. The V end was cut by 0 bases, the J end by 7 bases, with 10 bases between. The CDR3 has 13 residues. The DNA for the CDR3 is TGCGCCAGCAGCCAAGATCTGCTCGGGGAGCAGTACTTC. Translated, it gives CASSQDLLGEQYF.

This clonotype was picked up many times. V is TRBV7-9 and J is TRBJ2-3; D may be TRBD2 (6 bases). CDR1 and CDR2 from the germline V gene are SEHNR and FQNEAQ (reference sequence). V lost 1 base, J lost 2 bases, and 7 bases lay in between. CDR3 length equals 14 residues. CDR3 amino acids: CASSLERVTDTQYF. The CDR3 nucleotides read TGTGCCAGCAGCTTAGAGCGGGTCACAGATACGCAGTATTTT.

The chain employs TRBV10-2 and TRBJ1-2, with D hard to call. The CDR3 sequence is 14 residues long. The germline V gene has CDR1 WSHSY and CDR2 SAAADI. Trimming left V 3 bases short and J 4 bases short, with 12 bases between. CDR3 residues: CASSDRGRGYGYTF. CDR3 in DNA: TGCGCCAGCAGTGACCGTGGGCGGGGCTATGGCTACACCTTC.

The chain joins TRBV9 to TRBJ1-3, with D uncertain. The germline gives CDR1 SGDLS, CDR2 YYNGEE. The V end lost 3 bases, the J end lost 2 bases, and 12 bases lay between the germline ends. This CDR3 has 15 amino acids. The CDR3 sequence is CASSGGSGTGNTIYF. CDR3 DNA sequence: TGTGCCAGCAGCGGTGGCTCGGGTACTGGAAACACCATATATTTT.

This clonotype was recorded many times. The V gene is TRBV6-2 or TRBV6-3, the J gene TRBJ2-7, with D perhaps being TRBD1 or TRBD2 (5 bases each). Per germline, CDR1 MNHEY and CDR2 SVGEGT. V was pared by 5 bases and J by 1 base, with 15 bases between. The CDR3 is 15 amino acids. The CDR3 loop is CASSRNRDESYEQYF. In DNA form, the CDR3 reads TGTGCCAGCAGTCGGAACCGGGACGAATCCTACGAGCAGTACTTC.